This passage covers 9 T cell receptor beta chains from one sample sequenced in a study of control samples from healthy donors and cancer patients (TCRdb year 2020). Preparation of the library involved the immunoSEQ multiplex PCR assay. Here the immuneACCESS table is served through TCRdb, limited to in-frame sequences with V and J called. Missing clones are a known gap in these copies; in checked studies unresolved V genes cover under half, and the rest lacks a known reason. Counted in this sample were 200,000 to 250,000 clones; 85% to 95% of them appeared once. Of the sample, about 1.6% is held by the ten largest clones. The material sequenced was blood. Source of these receptors: a man aged 45-65 years in good health.

This clone has only one observation. This sequence joins TRBV29-1 and TRBJ2-5; TRBD2 agrees at 8 bases. The CDR3 is 13 residues long. The trim removed 4 bases at V and 5 bases at J, leaving 6 bases unmatched. Germline lookup yields CDR1 SQVTM and CDR2 ANQGSEA. The CDR3 DNA reads TGCAGCGTTGTTAGCGGGGCTCCGGAGACCCAGTACTTC. Its protein product is CSVVSGAPETQYF.

The chain is built from TRBV10-2 and TRBJ1-3; D uncertain. The CDR3 has 11 residues. The ends were cut back, 10 bases at V and 0 bases at J, with 4 bases in the middle. Per the germline V gene, CDR1 is WSHSY and CDR2 is SAAADI. CDR3 nucleotides: TGCGCCACAACCTCTGGAAACACCATATATTTT. Translating gives CATTSGNTIYF.

V usage is TRBV5-8 and J usage is TRBJ2-5; TRBD2 matches 7 bases. Germline assignment: CDR1 SGHTS and CDR2 YDEGEE. There are 16 residues in the CDR3. With 0 bases clipped from V and 0 bases from J, the junction kept 5 bases outside the gene matches. The CDR3 sequence: CASSLALAANQETQYF. The CDR3 DNA sequence: TGTGCCAGCAGCTTGGCGCTAGCGGCGAACCAAGAGACCCAGTACTTC.

The chain employs TRBV18 and TRBJ1-1; D perhaps matches TRBD1 (5 bases). This CDR3 has 16 residues. Germline V lookup: CDR1 KGHSH, CDR2 LQKENI. The germline V and J ends were trimmed by 1 base and 1 base, with 13 bases remaining between them. Here the CDR3 reads CASSPLGPGPNTEAFF. Here the CDR3 DNA reads TGTGCCAGCTCACCACTTGGTCCAGGGCCGAACACTGAAGCTTTCTTT.

The rearrangement joins TRBV5-6 to TRBJ1-2; unclear D gene. Germline V gene data show CDR1 as SGHDT and CDR2 as YYEEEE. The CDR3 contains 16 residues. The V and J ends lost 4 bases and 0 bases respectively, with 16 bases between them. The CDR3 reads CASSPGQVYPNYGYTF. The DNA of the CDR3 is TGTGCCAGCAGCCCGGGCCAGGTTTACCCTAACTATGGCTACACCTTC.

In its sample, this clone was seen once. The CDR3 bases are TGTGCCAGCAGAACGGGACAGACTAATTCACCCCTCCACTTT. Amino acid sequence: CASRTGQTNSPLHF. The chain joins TRBV6-6 to TRBJ1-6, with 7 positions matching TRBD1. This CDR3 region has 14 residues. The germline V gene has CDR1 MNHNY and CDR2 SVGAGI (reference sequence). With 6 bases clipped from V and 6 bases from J, the junction kept 5 bases outside the gene matches.

This clone was seen only once. The chain is built from TRBV19 and TRBJ1-1; a possible D gene is TRBD1 (6 bases). CDR1 LNHDA and CDR2 SQIVND come from the germline V gene (reference sequence). V was shortened by 8 bases and J by 6 bases, with 25 bases between the two germline ends. The CDR3 is made up of 16 amino acids. For the CDR3, the DNA is TGTGCCAGTTCCCATGGGCGCAGGGGAAATTTGGCTGAAGCTTTCTTT. Translating gives CASSHGRRGNLAEAFF.

This chain connects TRBV28 to TRBJ1-1; no definite D call. From germline, CDR1 is MDHEN and CDR2 SYDVKM. The CDR3 length is 14 residues. Trimming took off 3 bases at V and 11 bases at J, with 19 bases between the two ends. For the CDR3, the DNA is TGTGCCAGCAGTTTGGGGATTAGTGTGGTTGGGGCTTTCTTT. Protein product: CASSLGISVVGAFF.

The chain combines TRBV7-2 with TRBJ2-2; D may be TRBD1 (6 bases). The V end was cut by 5 bases, the J end by 5 bases, with 9 bases between. This CDR3 has 13 amino acids. The germline V gene has CDR1 SGHTA and CDR2 FQGNSA. The CDR3 DNA reads TGTGCCAGCAGCGATACAGGGACCGGGGAGCTGTTTTTT. It specifies CASSDTGTGELFF.